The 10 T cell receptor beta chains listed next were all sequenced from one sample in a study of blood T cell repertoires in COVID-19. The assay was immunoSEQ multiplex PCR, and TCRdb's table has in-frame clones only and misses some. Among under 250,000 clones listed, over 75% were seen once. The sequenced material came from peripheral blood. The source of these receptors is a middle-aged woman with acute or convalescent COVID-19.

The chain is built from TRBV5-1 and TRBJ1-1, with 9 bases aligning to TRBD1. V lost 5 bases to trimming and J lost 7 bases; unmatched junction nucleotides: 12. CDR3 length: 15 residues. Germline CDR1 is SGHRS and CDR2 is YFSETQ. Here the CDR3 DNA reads TGCGCCAGCAGACCGCCCGGGACAGGGACGGATGAAGCTTTCTTT. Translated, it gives CASRPPGTGTDEAFF. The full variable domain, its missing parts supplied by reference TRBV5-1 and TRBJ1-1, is KAGVTQTPRYLIKTRGQQVTLSCSPISGHRSVSWYQQTPGQGLQFLFEYFSETQRNKGNFPGRFSGRQFSNSRSEMNVSTLELGDSALYLCASRPPGTGTDEAFFGQGTRLTVV.

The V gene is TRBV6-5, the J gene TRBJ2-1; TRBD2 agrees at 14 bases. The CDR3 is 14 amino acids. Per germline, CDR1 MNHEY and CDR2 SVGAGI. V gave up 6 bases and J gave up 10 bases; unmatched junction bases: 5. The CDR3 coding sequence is TGTGCCAGCAGCCGACTAGCGGGGGGGAGCGAGCAGTTCTTC. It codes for CASSRLAGGSEQFF.

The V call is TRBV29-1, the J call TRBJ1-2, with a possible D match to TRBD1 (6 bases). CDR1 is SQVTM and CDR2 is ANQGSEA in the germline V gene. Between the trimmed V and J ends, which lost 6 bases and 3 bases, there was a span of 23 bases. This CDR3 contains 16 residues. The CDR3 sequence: CSVPVWLGQGHYGYTF. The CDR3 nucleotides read TGCAGCGTCCCCGTCTGGTTGGGTCAGGGGCACTATGGCTACACCTTC. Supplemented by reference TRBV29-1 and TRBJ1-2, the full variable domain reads SAVISQKPSRDICQRGTSLTIQCQVDSQVTMMFWYRQQPGQSLTLIATANQGSEATYESGFVIDKFPISRPNLTFSTLTVSNMSPEDSSIYLCSVPVWLGQGHYGYTFGSGTRLTVV.

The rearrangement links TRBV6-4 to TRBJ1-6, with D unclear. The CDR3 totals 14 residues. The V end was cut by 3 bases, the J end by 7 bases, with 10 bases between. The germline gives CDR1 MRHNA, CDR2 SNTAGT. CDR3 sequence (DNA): TGTGCCAGCAGTGAATTCAGAGGGAATTCACCCCTCCACTTT. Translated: CASSEFRGNSPLHF.

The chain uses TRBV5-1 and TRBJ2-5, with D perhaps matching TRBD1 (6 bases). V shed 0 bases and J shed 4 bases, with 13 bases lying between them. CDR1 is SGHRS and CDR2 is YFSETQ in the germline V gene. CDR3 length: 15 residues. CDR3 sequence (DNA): TGCGCCAGCAGCTTGGCACAGGGTATTGGAGAGACCCAGTACTTC. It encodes CASSLAQGIGETQYF.

The CDR3 here is CASRGTSGGSYEQYV. The DNA of the CDR3 is TGTGCCAGCAGAGGGACTAGCGGGGGCTCCTACGAGCAGTACGTC. The chain has TRBV6-4 and TRBJ2-7; TRBD2 aligns across 14 bases. The CDR3 spans 15 residues. CDR1 and CDR2 from the germline V gene are MRHNA and SNTAGT. V lost 6 bases to trimming and J lost 0 bases; unmatched junction nucleotides: 1.

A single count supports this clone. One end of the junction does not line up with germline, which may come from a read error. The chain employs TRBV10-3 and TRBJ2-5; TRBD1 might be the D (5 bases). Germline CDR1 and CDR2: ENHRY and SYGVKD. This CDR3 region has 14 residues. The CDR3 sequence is CAITETANQETQYF. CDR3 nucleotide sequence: TGTGCCATCACTGAGACAGCTAACCAAGAGACCCAGTACTTC.

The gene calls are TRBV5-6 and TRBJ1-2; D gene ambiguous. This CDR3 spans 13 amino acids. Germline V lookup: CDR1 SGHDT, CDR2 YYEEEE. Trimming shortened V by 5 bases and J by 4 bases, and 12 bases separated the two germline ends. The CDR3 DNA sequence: TGTGCCAGCAGGGCAGACATGGGCTATGGCTACACCTTC. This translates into CASRADMGYGYTF.

The CDR3 sequence is CASSLGRGRDSGELFF. In DNA, the CDR3 is TGTGCCAGCAGCTTGGGGAGGGGGCGCGACTCCGGGGAGCTGTTTTTT. The chain employs TRBV5-6 and TRBJ2-2, with a possible D match to TRBD1 (7 bases). CDR3 length: 16 residues. From germline, CDR1 is SGHDT and CDR2 YYEEEE. Trimming removed 0 bases from V and 6 bases from J, with 15 bases in between.

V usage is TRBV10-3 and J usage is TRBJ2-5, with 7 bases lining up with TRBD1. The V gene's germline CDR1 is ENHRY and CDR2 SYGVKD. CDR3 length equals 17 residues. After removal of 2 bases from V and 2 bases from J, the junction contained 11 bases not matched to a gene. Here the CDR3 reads CAISETQTIQGQETQYF. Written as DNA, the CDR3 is TGTGCCATCAGTGAGACCCAGACCATACAGGGGCAAGAGACCCAGTACTTC.